This entry lists 7 T cell receptor beta chains sequenced from one sample in a study of blood T cell repertoires in COVID-19. Only in-frame clones appear in the TCRdb table, and some are missing; sequencing was by immunoSEQ multiplex PCR. Among about 230,000 clones listed, about 90% were seen once. Source material: PBMCs or T cells enriched from blood (not recorded which). Every receptor here comes from a young woman with acute COVID-19.

There are a few counts of this clone. This sequence joins TRBV24-1 and TRBJ2-7; D gene unclear. Trimming removed 4 bases at V and 7 bases at J, with 19 bases between. The CDR3 consists of 15 residues. CDR1 is KGHDR and CDR2 is SFDVKD in the germline V gene. The CDR3, as DNA: TGTGCCACCAGTGACCCAAGACACCTGCCTGGGGAGCAGTACTTC. This sequence encodes CATSDPRHLPGEQYF.

A remark on this clone: The sample contains more than one DNA sequence encoding this CDR3. The V and J genes are TRBV7-9 and TRBJ2-7; tentative D call: TRBD2 (5 bases). Germline V lookup: CDR1 SEHNR, CDR2 FQNEAQ (reference sequence). Trimming took off 1 base at V and 7 bases at J, with 8 bases between the two ends. The CDR3 runs to 12 residues. The chain's CDR3 is CASSLGGLEQYF. For the CDR3, the DNA is TGTGCCAGCAGCTTAGGTGGACTTGAGCAGTACTTC.

This rearrangement joins TRBV13 to TRBJ1-2, with D possibly TRBD1 on 5 matching bases. The CDR3 sequence is 12 residues long. Germline V lookup: CDR1 PRHDT, CDR2 FYEKMQ (reference sequence). Trimming left V 5 bases short and J 6 bases short, with 10 bases between. This CDR3 is CASSGQSHGYTF. CDR3 coding DNA: TGTGCCAGCAGCGGACAATCCCATGGCTACACCTTC.

The CDR3 DNA follows: TGTGCCGGCTCATCGGGACAGGGGACAGATACGCAGTATTTT. Protein: CAGSSGQGTDTQYF. The V gene is TRBV19, the J gene TRBJ2-3; 10 bases are shared with TRBD1. This CDR3 is built from 14 residues. V dropped 11 bases and J dropped 3; count of bases not matched to a gene: 8. Per the germline V gene, CDR1 is LNHDA and CDR2 is SQIVND (reference sequence).

The chain carries TRBV6-1 and TRBJ1-6; D call uncertain. Trimming removed 1 base from V and 0 bases from J, with 13 bases in between. Germline V gene lookup returns CDR1 MNHNS and CDR2 SASEGT. CDR3 length equals 18 residues. The CDR3 DNA follows: TGTGCCAGCAGTGAAGGAGGAGGTGATGTCTCCTATAATTCACCCCTCCACTTT. Translating gives CASSEGGGDVSYNSPLHF.

The chain links TRBV5-5 to TRBJ1-2, with D maybe TRBD1 (6 bases). The CDR3 runs to 14 residues. Trimming cost V 3 bases and J 2 bases, with 11 bases left between them. Germline CDR1 reads SGHKS; CDR2 reads YYEKEE (reference sequence). The DNA for the CDR3 is TGTGCCAGCAGCTCGGGACACCGGAACTATGGCTACACCTTC. Amino acids: CASSSGHRNYGYTF.

The chain links TRBV5-4 to TRBJ2-7; the D gene is possibly TRBD2 (6 bases). V lost 2 bases to trimming and J lost 1 base, with 10 bases between them. The germline gives CDR1 SGHNT, CDR2 YYREEE (reference sequence). The CDR3 is 14 amino acids. Written as DNA, the CDR3 is TGTGCCAGCAGCTTCGACGGGGGATCCTACGAGCAGTACTTC. Its protein is CASSFDGGSYEQYF.